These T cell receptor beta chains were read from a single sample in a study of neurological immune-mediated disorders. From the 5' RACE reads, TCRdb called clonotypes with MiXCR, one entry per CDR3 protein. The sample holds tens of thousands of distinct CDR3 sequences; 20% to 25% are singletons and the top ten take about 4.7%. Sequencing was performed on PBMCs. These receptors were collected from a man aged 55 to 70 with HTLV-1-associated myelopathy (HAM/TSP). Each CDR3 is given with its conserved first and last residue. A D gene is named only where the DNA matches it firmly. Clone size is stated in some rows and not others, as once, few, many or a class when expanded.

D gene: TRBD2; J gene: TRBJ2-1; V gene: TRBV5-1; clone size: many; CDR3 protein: CASSGEGLAGYNEQFF; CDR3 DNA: TGCGCCAGCAGCGGCGAGGGACTAGCGGGTTACAATGAGCAGTTCTTC
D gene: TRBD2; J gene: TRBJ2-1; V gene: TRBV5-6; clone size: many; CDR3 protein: CASSSTGTSGSVFYNEQFF; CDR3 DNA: TGTGCCAGCAGCTCGACCGGGACTAGCGGGAGTGTCTTCTACAATGAGCAGTTCTTC
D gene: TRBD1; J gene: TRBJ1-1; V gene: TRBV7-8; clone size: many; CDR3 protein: CASSLGGTGRQTEAFF; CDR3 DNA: TGTGCCAGCAGCTTAGGTGGGACAGGGCGACAAACTGAAGCTTTCTTT
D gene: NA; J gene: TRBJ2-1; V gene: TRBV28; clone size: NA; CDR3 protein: CASPRSSYNEQFF; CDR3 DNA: TGTGCCAGCCCCCGGAGCTCCTACAATGAGCAGTTCTTC
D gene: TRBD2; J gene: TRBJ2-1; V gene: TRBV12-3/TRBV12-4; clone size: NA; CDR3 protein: CVSSLRAGRPSEQFF; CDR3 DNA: TGTGTCAGCAGTTTGCGAGCGGGACGGCCTTCAGAGCAGTTCTTC
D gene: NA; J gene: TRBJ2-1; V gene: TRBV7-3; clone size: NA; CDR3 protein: CASSPQGGWGNEQLF; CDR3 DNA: TGTGCCAGCAGCCCGCAGGGGGGGTGGGGCAATGAGCAGTTATTC
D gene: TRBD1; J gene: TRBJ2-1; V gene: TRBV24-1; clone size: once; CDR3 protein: CATSEPGGYNKQFF; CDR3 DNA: TGTGCCACCAGTGAGCCAGGGGGCTACAATAAGCAGTTCTTC
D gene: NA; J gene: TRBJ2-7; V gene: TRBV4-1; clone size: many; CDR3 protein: CASSQGRGSVDEQYF; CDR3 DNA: TGCGCCAGCAGCCAAGGACGGGGCAGTGTGGACGAGCAGTACTTC
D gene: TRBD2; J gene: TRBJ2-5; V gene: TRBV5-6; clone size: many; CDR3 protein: CASSHGSGIQETQYF; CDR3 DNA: TGTGCCAGCAGCCACGGTAGCGGGATACAAGAGACCCAGTACTTC
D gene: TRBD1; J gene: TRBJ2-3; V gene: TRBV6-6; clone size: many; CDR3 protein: CASSPTDRVPDTQYF; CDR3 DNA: TGTGCCAGCAGCCCTACGGACAGGGTACCAGATACGCAGTATTTT
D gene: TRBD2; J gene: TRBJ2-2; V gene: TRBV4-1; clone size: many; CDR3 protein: CASSLRGPGLAPGELFF; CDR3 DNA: TGCGCCAGCAGTCTTAGAGGACCGGGACTAGCCCCCGGGGAGCTGTTTTTT
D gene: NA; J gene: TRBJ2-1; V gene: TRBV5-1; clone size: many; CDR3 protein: CASSLRGDEQFF; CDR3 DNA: TGCGCCAGCAGCTTGAGGGGCGATGAGCAGTTCTTC
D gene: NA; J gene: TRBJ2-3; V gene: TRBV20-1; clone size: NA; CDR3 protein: CSARDGGRPTDTQYF; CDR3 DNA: TGCAGTGCTAGAGATGGAGGCAGACCCACAGATACGCAGTATTTT
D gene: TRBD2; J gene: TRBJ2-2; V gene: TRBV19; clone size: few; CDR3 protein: CASSRGVNTGELFF; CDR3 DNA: TGTGCCAGTAGTCGGGGGGTGAACACCGGGGAGCTGTTTTTT
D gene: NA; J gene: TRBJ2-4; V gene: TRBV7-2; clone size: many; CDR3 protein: CASSGGRAKNIQYF; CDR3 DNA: TGTGCCAGCAGCGGCGGACGGGCCAAAAACATTCAGTACTTC
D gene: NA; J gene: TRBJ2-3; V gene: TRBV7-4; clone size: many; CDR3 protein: CASGSGRTDTQYF; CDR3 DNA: TGTGCCAGCGGCAGCGGTCGCACAGATACGCAGTATTTT
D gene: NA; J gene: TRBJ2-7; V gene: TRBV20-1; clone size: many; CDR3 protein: CSAASWGRGTYEQYF; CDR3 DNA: TGCAGTGCCGCGTCTTGGGGCAGGGGAACCTACGAGCAGTACTTC
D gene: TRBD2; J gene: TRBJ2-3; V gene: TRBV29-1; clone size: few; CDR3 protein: CSANPASGNTDTQYF; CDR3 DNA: TGCAGCGCCAACCCCGCTAGCGGGAACACAGATACGCAGTATTTT
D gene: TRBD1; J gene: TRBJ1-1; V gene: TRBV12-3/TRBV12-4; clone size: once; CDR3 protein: CASNDPGQGDTEAFF; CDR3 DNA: TGTGCCAGCAATGATCCGGGACAGGGGGACACTGAAGCTTTCTTT
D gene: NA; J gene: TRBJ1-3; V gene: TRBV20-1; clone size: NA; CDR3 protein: CSALVIGSGNTIYF; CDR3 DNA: TGCAGTGCTCTAGTTATAGGGTCTGGAAACACCATATATTTT
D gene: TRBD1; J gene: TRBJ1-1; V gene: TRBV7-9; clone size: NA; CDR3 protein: CASIQDRGLRAFF; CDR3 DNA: TGTGCCAGCATCCAGGACAGGGGGCTTCGGGCTTTCTTT
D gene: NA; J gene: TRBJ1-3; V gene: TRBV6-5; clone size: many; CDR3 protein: CASRVTVSGNTIYF; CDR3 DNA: TGTGCCAGCAGGGTGACAGTCTCTGGAAACACCATATATTTT
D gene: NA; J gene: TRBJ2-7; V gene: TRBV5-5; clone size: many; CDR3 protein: CASSLRLASYEQYF; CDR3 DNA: TGTGCCAGCAGCTTGCGCTTAGCCTCCTACGAGCAGTACTTC
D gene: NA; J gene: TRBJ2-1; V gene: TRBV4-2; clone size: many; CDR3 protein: CASSDKGNEQFF; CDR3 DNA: TGTGCCAGCAGCGATAAGGGTAATGAGCAGTTCTTC
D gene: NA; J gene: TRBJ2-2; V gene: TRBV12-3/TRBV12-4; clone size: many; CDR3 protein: CASRKEDGELFF; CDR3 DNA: TGTGCCAGCAGGAAAGAGGACGGGGAGCTGTTTTTT
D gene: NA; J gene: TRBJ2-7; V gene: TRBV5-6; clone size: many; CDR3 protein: CASSYGTEYEQYF; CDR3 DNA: TGTGCCAGCAGCTACGGGACTGAATACGAGCAGTACTTC
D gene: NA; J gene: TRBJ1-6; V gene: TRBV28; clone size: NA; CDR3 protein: CASSLTGRLPPFHF; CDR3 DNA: TGTGCCAGCAGTTTAACAGGGCGTTTGCCACCCTTCCACTTT
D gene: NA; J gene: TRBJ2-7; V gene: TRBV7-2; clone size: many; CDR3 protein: CASSLEGQAYYEQYF; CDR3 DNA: TGTGCCAGCAGCTTAGAGGGGCAGGCCTACTACGAGCAGTACTTC
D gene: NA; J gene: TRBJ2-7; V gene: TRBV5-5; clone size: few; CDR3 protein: CASKDRAPGEQYF; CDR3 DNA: TGTGCCAGCAAGGACCGGGCTCCCGGGGAGCAGTACTTC
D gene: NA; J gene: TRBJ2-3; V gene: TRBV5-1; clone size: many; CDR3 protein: CASSLQPISTDTQYF; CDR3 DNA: TGCGCCAGCAGCTTGCAGCCAATTAGCACAGATACGCAGTATTTT
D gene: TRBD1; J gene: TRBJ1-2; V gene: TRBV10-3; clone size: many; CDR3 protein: CAISESSTGALGGYTF; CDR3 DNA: TGTGCCATCAGTGAGTCGAGCACAGGGGCCCTTGGGGGCTACACCTTC
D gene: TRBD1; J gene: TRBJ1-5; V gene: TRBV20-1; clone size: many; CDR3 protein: CSASGGTGTQPQHF; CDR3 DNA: TGCAGTGCTAGCGGCGGGACAGGGACTCAGCCCCAGCATTTT
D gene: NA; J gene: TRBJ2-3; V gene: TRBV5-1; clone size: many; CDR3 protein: CASSFRDTDTQYF; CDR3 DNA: TGCGCCAGCAGCTTCAGAGACACAGATACGCAGTATTTT
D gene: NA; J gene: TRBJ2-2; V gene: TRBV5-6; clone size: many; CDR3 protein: CASSGVRGTGELFF; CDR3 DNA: TGTGCCAGCAGCGGTGTTCGGGGCACCGGGGAGCTGTTTTTT
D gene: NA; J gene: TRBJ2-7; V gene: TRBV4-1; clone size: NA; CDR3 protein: CASSQEGYEQYF; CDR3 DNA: TGCGCCAGCAGCCAAGAGGGGTACGAGCAGTACTTC